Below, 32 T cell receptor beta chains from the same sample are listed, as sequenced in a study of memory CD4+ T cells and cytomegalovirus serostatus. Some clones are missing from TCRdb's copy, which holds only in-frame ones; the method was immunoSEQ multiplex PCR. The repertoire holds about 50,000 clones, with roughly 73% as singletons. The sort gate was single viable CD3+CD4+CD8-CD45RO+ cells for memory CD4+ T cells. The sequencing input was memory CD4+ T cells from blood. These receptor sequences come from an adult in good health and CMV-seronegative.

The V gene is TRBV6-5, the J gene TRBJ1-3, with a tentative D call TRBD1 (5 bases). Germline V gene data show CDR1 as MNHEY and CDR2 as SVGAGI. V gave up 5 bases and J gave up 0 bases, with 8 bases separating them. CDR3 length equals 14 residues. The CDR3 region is CASSRGFSGNTIYF. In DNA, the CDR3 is TGTGCCAGCAGTAGGGGATTCTCTGGAAACACCATATATTTT.

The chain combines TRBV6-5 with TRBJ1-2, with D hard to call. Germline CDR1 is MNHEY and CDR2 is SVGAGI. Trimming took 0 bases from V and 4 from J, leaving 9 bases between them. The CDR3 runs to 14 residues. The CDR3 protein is CASSYSGGSYGYTF. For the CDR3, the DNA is TGTGCCAGCAGTTACTCGGGAGGGAGCTATGGCTACACCTTC.

The CDR3 loop reads CASSLRSNYGYTF. The DNA for the CDR3 is TGTGCCAGCAGTTTACGGTCTAACTATGGCTACACCTTC. This chain uses TRBV28 with TRBJ1-2; unclear D gene. Trimming removed 2 bases from V and 0 bases from J, with 4 bases in between. Germline CDR1 and CDR2: MDHEN and SYDVKM. The CDR3 covers 13 residues.

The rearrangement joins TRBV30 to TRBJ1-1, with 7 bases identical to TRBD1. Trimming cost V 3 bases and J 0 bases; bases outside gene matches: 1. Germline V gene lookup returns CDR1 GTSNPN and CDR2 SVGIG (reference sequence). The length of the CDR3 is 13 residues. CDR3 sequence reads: CAWSRGMNTEAFF. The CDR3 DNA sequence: TGTGCCTGGAGCAGGGGGATGAACACTGAAGCTTTCTTT. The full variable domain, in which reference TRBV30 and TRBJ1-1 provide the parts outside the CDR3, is SQTIHQWPATLVQPVGSPLSLECTVEGTSNPNLYWYRQAAGRGLQLLFYSVGIGQISSEVPQNLSASRPQDRQFILSSKKLLLSDSGFYLCAWSRGMNTEAFFGQGTRLTVV.

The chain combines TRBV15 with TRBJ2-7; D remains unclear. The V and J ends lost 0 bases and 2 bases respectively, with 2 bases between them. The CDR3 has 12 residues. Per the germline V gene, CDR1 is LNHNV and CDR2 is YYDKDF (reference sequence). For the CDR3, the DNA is TGTGCCACCAGCAGAGAGACCTACGAGCAGTACTTC. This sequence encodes CATSRETYEQYF.

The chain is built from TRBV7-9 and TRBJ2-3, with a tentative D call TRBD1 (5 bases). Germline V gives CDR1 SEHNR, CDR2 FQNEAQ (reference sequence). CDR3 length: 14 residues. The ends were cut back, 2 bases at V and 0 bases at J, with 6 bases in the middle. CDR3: CASSLTGSTDTQYF. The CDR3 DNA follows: TGTGCCAGCAGCTTAACAGGTAGCACAGATACGCAGTATTTT. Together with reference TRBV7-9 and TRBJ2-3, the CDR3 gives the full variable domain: DTGVSQNPRHKITKRGQNVTFRCDPISEHNRLYWYRQTLGQGPEFLTYFQNEAQLEKSRLLSDRFSAERPKGSFSTLEIQRTEQGDSAMYLCASSLTGSTDTQYFGPGTRLTVL.

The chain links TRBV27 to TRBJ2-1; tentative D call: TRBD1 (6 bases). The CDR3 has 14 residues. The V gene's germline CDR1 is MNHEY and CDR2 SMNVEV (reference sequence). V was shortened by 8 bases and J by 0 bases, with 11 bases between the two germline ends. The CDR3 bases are TGTGCCAGCGCAGCACAGGGCTCCTACAATGAGCAGTTCTTC. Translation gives CASAAQGSYNEQFF.

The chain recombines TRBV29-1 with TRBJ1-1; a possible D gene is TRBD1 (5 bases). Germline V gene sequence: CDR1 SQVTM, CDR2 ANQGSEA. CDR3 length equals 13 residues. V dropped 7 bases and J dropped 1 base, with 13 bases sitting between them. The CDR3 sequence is CSADPGQNTEAFF. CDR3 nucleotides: TGCAGCGCCGACCCCGGACAGAACACTGAAGCTTTCTTT.

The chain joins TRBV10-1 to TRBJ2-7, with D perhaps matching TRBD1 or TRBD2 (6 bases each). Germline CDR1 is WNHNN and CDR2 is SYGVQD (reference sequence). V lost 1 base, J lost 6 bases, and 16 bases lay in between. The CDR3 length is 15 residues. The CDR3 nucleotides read TGCGCCAGCAGTGAGTTGGTCGGGGGCAAAGGCGAGCAGTACTTC. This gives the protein CASSELVGGKGEQYF.

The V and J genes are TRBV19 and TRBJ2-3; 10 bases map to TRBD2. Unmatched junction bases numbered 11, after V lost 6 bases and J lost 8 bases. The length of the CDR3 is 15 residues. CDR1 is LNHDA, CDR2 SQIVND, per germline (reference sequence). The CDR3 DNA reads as TGTGCCAGTAGGGAAGAAGCGGGAGGGGGAGGTACGCAGTATTTT. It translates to CASREEAGGGGTQYF.

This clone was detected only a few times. CDR3 region: CASSPRTSGVPYTGELFF. In DNA, the CDR3 is TGTGCCAGCAGCCCGCGGACTAGCGGGGTCCCTTACACCGGGGAGCTGTTTTTT. This sequence joins TRBV7-9 and TRBJ2-2; 12 positions match TRBD2. The V and J ends lost 5 bases and 3 bases, in that order; junction bases with no gene match: 10. Per the germline V gene, CDR1 is SEHNR and CDR2 is FQNEAQ (reference sequence). The CDR3 runs 18 residues. Using reference TRBV7-9 and TRBJ2-2 for the parts outside the CDR3, the full variable domain is DTGVSQNPRHKITKRGQNVTFRCDPISEHNRLYWYRQTLGQGPEFLTYFQNEAQLEKSRLLSDRFSAERPKGSFSTLEIQRTEQGDSAMYLCASSPRTSGVPYTGELFFGEGSRLTVL.

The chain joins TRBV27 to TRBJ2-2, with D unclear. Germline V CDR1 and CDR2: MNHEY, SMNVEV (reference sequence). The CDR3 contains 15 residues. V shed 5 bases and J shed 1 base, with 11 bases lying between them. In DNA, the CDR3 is TGTGCCAGCAGTCAGTGGACGGGGAACACCGGGGAGCTGTTTTTT. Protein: CASSQWTGNTGELFF.

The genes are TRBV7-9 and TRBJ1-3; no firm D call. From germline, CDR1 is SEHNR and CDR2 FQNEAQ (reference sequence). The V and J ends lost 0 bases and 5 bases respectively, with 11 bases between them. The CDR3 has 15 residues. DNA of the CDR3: TGTGCCAGCAGCTTAGCTCAAGGGAATCGAAACACCATATATTTT. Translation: CASSLAQGNRNTIYF.

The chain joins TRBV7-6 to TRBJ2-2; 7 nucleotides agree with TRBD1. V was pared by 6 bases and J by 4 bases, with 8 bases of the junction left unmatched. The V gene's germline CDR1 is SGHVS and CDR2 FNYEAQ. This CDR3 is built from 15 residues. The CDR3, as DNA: TGTGCCAGCAGTGGGGCAGGGGGAAGCACCGGGGAGCTGTTTTTT. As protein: CASSGAGGSTGELFF.

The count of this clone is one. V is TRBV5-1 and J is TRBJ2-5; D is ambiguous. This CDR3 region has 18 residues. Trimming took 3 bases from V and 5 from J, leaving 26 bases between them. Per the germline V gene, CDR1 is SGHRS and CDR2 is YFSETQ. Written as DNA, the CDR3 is TGCGCCAGCAGCTACGAAGGTCAAGGCCGAGTTGGGTCGGAGACCCAGTACTTC. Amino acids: CASSYEGQGRVGSETQYF.

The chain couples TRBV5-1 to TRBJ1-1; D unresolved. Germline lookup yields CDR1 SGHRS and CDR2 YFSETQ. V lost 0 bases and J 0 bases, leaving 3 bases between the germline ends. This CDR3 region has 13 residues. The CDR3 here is CASSLGLNTEAFF. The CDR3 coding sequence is TGCGCCAGCAGCTTGGGGTTGAACACTGAAGCTTTCTTT.

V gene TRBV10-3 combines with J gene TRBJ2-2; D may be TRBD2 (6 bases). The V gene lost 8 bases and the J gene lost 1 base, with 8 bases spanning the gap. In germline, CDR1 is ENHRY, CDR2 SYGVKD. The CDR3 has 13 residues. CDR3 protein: CAIYGGNTGELFF. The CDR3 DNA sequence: TGTGCCATCTACGGGGGGAACACCGGGGAGCTGTTTTTT.

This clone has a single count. CDR3 protein: CASTNYTDTQYF. In DNA, the CDR3 is TGTGCCAGCACCAACTACACAGATACGCAGTATTTT. The chain has TRBV2 and TRBJ2-3, with D uncertain. Germline V gives CDR1 SNHLY, CDR2 FYNNEI. V lost 7 bases to trimming and J lost 2 bases, with 7 bases between them. The CDR3 covers 12 residues.

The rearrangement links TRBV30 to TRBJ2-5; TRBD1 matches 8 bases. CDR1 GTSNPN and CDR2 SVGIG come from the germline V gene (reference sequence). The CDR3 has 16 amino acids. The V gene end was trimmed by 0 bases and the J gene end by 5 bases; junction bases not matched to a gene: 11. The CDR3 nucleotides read TGTGCCTGGAGTGTTGGTGGGCAGGGGGCTGCGGAGACCCAGTACTTC. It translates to CAWSVGGQGAAETQYF.

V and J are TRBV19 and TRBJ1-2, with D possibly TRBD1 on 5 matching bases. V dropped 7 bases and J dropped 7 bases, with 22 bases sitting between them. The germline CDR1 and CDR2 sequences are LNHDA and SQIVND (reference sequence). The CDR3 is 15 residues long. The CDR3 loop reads CASTPIGTWGGGYTF. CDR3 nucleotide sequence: TGTGCCAGTACCCCCATCGGCACATGGGGGGGTGGCTACACCTTC. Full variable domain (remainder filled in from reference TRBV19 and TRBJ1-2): DGGITQSPKYLFRKEGQNVTLSCEQNLNHDAMYWYRQDPGQGLRLIYYSQIVNDFQKGDIAEGYSVSREKKESFPLTVTSAQKNPTAFYLCASTPIGTWGGGYTFGSGTRLTVV.

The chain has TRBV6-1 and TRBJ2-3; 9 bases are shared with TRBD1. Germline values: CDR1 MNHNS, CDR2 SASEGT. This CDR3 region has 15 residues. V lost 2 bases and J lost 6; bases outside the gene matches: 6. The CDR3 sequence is CASSESGTGKDTQYF. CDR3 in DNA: TGTGCCAGCAGTGAATCCGGGACAGGGAAGGATACGCAGTATTTT.

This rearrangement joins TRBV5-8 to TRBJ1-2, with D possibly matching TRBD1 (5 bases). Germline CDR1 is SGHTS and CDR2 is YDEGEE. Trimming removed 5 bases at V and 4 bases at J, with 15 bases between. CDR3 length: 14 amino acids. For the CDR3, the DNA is TGTGCCAGCAGTCGGGGGGTTCCGCTCTATGGCTACACCTTC. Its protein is CASSRGVPLYGYTF.

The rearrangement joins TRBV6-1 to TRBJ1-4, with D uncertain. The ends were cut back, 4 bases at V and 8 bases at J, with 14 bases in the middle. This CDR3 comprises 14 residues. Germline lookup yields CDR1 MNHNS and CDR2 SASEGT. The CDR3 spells CASSVRTGGEKLFF. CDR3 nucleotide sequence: TGTGCCAGCAGTGTCCGCACGGGTGGAGAAAAACTGTTTTTT.

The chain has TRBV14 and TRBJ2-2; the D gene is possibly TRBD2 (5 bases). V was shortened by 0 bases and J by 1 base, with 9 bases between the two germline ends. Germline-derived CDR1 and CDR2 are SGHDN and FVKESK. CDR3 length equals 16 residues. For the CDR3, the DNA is TGTGCCAGCAGCCAAGAAGGACGGGGGAACACCGGGGAGCTGTTTTTT. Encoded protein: CASSQEGRGNTGELFF.

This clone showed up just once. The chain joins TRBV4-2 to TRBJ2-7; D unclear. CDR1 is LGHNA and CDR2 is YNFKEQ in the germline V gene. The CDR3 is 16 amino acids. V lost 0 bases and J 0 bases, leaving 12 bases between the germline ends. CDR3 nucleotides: TGTGCCAGCAGCCAAGACGGCGGAGTGGCCTCCTACGAGCAGTACTTC. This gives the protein CASSQDGGVASYEQYF.

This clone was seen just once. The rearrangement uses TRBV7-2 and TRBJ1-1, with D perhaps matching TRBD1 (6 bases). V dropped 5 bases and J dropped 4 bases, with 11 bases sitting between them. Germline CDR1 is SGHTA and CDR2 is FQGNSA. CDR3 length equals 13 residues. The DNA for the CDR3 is TGTGCCAGCAGCAGCCGGGACATCACTGAAGCTTTCTTT. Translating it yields CASSSRDITEAFF. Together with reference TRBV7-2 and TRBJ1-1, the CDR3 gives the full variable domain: GAGVSQSPSNKVTEKGKDVELRCDPISGHTALYWYRQSLGQGLEFLIYFQGNSAPDKSGLPSDRFSAERTGGSVSTLTIQRTQQEDSAVYLCASSSRDITEAFFGQGTRLTVV.

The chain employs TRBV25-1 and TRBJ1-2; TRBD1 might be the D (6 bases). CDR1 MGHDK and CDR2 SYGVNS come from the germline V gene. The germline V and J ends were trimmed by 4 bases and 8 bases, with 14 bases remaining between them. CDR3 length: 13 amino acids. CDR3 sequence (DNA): TGTGCCAGCAGTGGATACAGGGCAGGAGGCTACACCTTC. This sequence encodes CASSGYRAGGYTF.

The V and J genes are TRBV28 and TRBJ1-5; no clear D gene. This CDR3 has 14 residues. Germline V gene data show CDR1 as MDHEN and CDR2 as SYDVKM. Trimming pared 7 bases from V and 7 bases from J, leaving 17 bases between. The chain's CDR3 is CASTLRPGWQPQHF. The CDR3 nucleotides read TGTGCCAGCACCCTTCGACCCGGTTGGCAGCCCCAGCATTTT. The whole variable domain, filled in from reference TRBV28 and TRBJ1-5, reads DVKVTQSSRYLVKRTGEKVFLECVQDMDHENMFWYRQDPGLGLRLIYFSYDVKMKEKGDIPEGYSVSREKKERFSLILESASTNQTSMYLCASTLRPGWQPQHFGDGTRLSIL.

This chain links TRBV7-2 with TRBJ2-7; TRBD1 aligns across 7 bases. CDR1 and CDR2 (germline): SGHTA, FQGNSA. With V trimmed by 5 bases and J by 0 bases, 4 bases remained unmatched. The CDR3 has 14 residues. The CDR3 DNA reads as TGTGCCAGCAGCCGGACAGGCTACTCCTACGAGCAGTACTTC. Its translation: CASSRTGYSYEQYF.

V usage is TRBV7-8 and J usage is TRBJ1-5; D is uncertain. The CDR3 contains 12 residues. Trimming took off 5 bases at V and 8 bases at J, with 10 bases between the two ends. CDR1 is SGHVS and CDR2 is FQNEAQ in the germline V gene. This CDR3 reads CASSPSAKPQHF. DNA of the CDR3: TGTGCCAGCAGCCCTAGCGCTAAGCCCCAGCATTTT. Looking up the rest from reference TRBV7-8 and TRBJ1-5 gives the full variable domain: GAGVSQSPRYKVAKRGQDVALRCDPISGHVSLFWYQQALGQGPEFLTYFQNEAQLDKSGLPSDRFFAERPEGSVSTLKIQRTQQEDSAVYLCASSPSAKPQHFGDGTRLSIL.

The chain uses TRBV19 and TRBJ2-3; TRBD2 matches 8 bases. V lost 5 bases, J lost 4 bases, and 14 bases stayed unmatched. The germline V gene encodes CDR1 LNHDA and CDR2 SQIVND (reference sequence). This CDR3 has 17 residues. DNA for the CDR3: TGTGCCAGTAGTTTGCCGGGACTAGAGGCGACTCCAGATACGCAGTATTTT. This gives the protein CASSLPGLEATPDTQYF.

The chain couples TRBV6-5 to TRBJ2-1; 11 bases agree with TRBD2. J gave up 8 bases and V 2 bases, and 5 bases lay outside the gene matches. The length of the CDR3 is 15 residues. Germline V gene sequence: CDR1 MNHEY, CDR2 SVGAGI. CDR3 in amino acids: CASSYRLAGWDEQFF. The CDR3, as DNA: TGTGCCAGCAGTTACAGACTAGCGGGGTGGGATGAGCAGTTCTTC.